One and the same sample provided the 24 T cell receptor beta chains below, sequenced in a study of a mutant IDH1 vaccine in newly diagnosed glioma. No cognate antigen is known for these TCRs. Time point denoted: week 23, last vaccination. Doses of 300 ug of mutant IDH1 20-mer peptide were given with topical imiquimod. Clones were sequenced by immunoSEQ multiplex PCR, and TCRdb holds only the in-frame ones, with some missing. The table shows about 44,000 clones, with approximately 90% occurring only once. Sequencing used PBMCs, obtained from a glioma patient whose treatment included an IDH1 peptide vaccine. The receptors derive from a man aged 45 to 65 with glioma.

V gene TRBV7-9 combines with J gene TRBJ2-7, with 10 bases matching TRBD1. In germline, CDR1 is SEHNR, CDR2 FQNEAQ (reference sequence). V lost 5 bases and J lost 3; bases outside the gene matches: 7. The CDR3 totals 15 residues. The CDR3, as DNA: TGTGCCAGCAGCCCGTGGGACAGGGGTCGCTACGAGCAGTACTTC. Its translation is CASSPWDRGRYEQYF.

The V gene is TRBV6-4, the J gene TRBJ1-6; 10 bases match TRBD1. The CDR3 runs to 15 residues. V shed 4 bases and J 10 bases; nucleotides not matched to a gene: 7. The germline gives CDR1 MRHNA, CDR2 SNTAGT. This CDR3 reads CASSVRDRGDSPLHF. CDR3 bases: TGTGCCAGCAGTGTAAGGGACAGGGGCGACTCACCCCTCCACTTT.

The chain recombines TRBV4-2 with TRBJ2-1, with a weak D call TRBD2 (6 bases). The CDR3 extends over 15 amino acids. With 1 base removed from V and 6 bases from J, the gap between germline ends came to 13 bases. Germline V lookup: CDR1 LGHNA, CDR2 YNFKEQ. The CDR3 loop reads CASSQAAGSFNEQFF. CDR3 nucleotides: TGTGCCAGCAGCCAAGCCGCGGGAAGCTTCAATGAGCAGTTCTTC.

The CDR3 coding sequence is TGCGCCAGCAGCCCAGGGGGAGGTCAGCCCCAGCATTTT. It yields the protein CASSPGGGQPQHF. The V and J genes are TRBV5-1 and TRBJ1-5; 7 positions agree with TRBD1. The germline CDR1 and CDR2 sequences are SGHRS and YFSETQ. Trimming cost V 4 bases and J 6 bases; bases outside gene matches: 4. This CDR3 spans 13 amino acids.

The chain carries TRBV27 and TRBJ1-4; D might be TRBD1 (5 bases). The CDR3 is 15 residues long. The germline CDR1 and CDR2 sequences are MNHEY and SMNVEV (reference sequence). V was clipped by 4 bases and J by 3 bases, with 12 bases between them. DNA for the CDR3: TGTGCCAGCAGTTCCCCGGGACGGGCTAATGAAAAACTGTTTTTT. It is translated as CASSSPGRANEKLFF.

This sequence joins TRBV5-5 and TRBJ1-5, with 7 nucleotides matching TRBD1. Per the germline V gene, CDR1 is SGHKS and CDR2 is YYEKEE (reference sequence). The CDR3 covers 15 residues. With 5 bases clipped from V and 3 bases from J, the junction kept 8 bases outside the gene matches. The CDR3 sequence: CASRGTAQANQPQHF. Written as DNA, the CDR3 is TGTGCCAGCAGGGGGACAGCCCAGGCCAATCAGCCCCAGCATTTT.

V gene TRBV18 combines with J gene TRBJ2-7, with a tentative D call TRBD2 (6 bases). In germline, CDR1 is KGHSH, CDR2 LQKENI. Trimming took off 6 bases at V and 1 base at J, with 13 bases between the two ends. The CDR3 consists of 14 residues. CDR3 nucleotides: TGTGCCAGCTCCCCGGGAGCTACATCCTACGAGCAGTACTTC. It encodes CASSPGATSYEQYF.

In DNA, the CDR3 is TGTGCCAGTAGTAACAGGAGGTCAGGGTTCGGGAGCAATCAGCCCCAGCATTTT. It codes for CASSNRRSGFGSNQPQHF. The V and J genes are TRBV19 and TRBJ1-5; D possibly corresponds to TRBD1 (5 bases). V dropped 4 bases and J dropped 1 base, with 20 bases sitting between them. The V gene's germline CDR1 is LNHDA and CDR2 SQIVND (reference sequence). The CDR3 totals 18 residues.

The rearrangement links TRBV27 to TRBJ1-1; D ambiguous. In germline, CDR1 is MNHEY, CDR2 SMNVEV (reference sequence). The CDR3 is 14 residues long. V gave up 3 bases and J gave up 7 bases, with 15 bases separating them. The CDR3 bases are TGTGCCAGCAGTTTCGTGGGCCCCAGGATTGAAGCTTTCTTT. It yields the protein CASSFVGPRIEAFF.

This clone occurred once. The rearrangement uses TRBV4-1 and TRBJ2-2; D not resolved. The CDR3 totals 11 residues. Germline V gives CDR1 MGHRA, CDR2 YSYEKL. Trimming cost V 5 bases and J 10 bases, with 8 bases left between them. In nucleotides, the CDR3 is TGCGCCAGCAGCACGGGCCTGGAGCTGTTTTTT. Its translation: CASSTGLELFF.

The V call is TRBV28, the J call TRBJ2-7; D is tentatively TRBD1 or TRBD2 (6 bases each). V shed 6 bases and J shed 4 bases, with 13 bases lying between them. Looked up from germline, CDR1 is MDHEN and CDR2 is SYDVKM. This CDR3 contains 13 residues. CDR3 region: CASSRGGRYEQYF. The CDR3 region has the DNA TGTGCCAGCAGCCGTGGGGGGCGGTACGAGCAGTACTTC.

The chain combines TRBV19 with TRBJ1-2, with D perhaps matching TRBD1 (5 bases). This CDR3 spans 15 amino acids. CDR1 and CDR2 from the germline V gene are LNHDA and SQIVND (reference sequence). Trimming left V 3 bases short and J 4 bases short, with 15 bases between. CDR3 DNA sequence: TGTGCCAGTAGTATCGGGCCCGGGACGGGCTATGGCTACACCTTC. It translates to CASSIGPGTGYGYTF.

V gene TRBV5-8 combines with J gene TRBJ1-2; 8 bases line up with TRBD1. V lost 0 bases to trimming and J lost 2 bases; unmatched junction nucleotides: 3. This CDR3 comprises 15 residues. Germline assignment: CDR1 SGHTS and CDR2 YDEGEE. CDR3 sequence reads: CASSLDPGGNYGYTF. DNA of the CDR3: TGTGCCAGCAGCTTGGATCCAGGGGGCAACTATGGCTACACCTTC.

The gene calls are TRBV6-5 and TRBJ2-7; 9 bases map to TRBD1. J lost 3 bases, V lost 4 bases, and 1 base had no gene match. This CDR3 region has 13 residues. The V gene's germline CDR1 is MNHEY and CDR2 SVGAGI. CDR3 amino acids: CASSSTGGYEQYF. CDR3 in DNA: TGTGCCAGCAGTTCGACAGGGGGCTACGAGCAGTACTTC.

The sample holds a few counts of this clone. The chain employs TRBV6-4 and TRBJ2-2, with D perhaps matching TRBD2 (6 bases). CDR1 and CDR2 from the germline V gene are MRHNA and SNTAGT. CDR3 size: 15 residues. V was shortened by 0 bases and J by 2 bases, with 7 bases between the two germline ends. The CDR3 region has the DNA TGTGCCAGCAGTGACTCTAGCGGAAACACCGGGGAGCTGTTTTTT. Amino acid sequence: CASSDSSGNTGELFF.

The chain employs TRBV6-5 and TRBJ1-6; D is uncertain. Germline loops: CDR1 MNHEY, CDR2 SVGAGI. The V and J ends lost 0 bases and 7 bases respectively, with 13 bases between them. The CDR3 loop spans 16 amino acids. In DNA, the CDR3 is TGTGCCAGCAGTTACTCTCGGGGAAATCGCAATTCACCCCTCCACTTT. Amino acid sequence: CASSYSRGNRNSPLHF.

The chain joins TRBV2 to TRBJ1-6; no firm D call. CDR1 and CDR2 from the germline V gene are SNHLY and FYNNEI. The CDR3 is 16 amino acids. Trimming pared 2 bases from V and 4 bases from J, leaving 12 bases between. This chain's CDR3 is CASSELEGPYNSPLHF. CDR3 nucleotides: TGTGCCAGCAGTGAATTGGAGGGTCCATATAATTCACCCCTCCACTTT.

The V call is TRBV4-2, the J call TRBJ1-5, with D possibly TRBD1 on 5 matching bases. This CDR3 comprises 15 residues. Germline CDR1 is LGHNA and CDR2 is YNFKEQ. Trimming removed 4 bases at V and 5 bases at J, with 15 bases between. This CDR3 reads CASSPIWGEDQPQHF. CDR3 DNA sequence: TGTGCCAGCAGCCCAATATGGGGCGAGGATCAGCCCCAGCATTTT.

This clone was seen a single time. The chain joins TRBV2 to TRBJ1-6; the match to TRBD1 covers 7 bases. J was trimmed by 9 bases and V by 7 bases; bases with no gene match: 15. This CDR3 region has 16 residues. CDR1 is SNHLY and CDR2 is FYNNEI in the germline V gene. CDR3 bases: TGTGCCAGCACCTCAGGGGGGGCGCCGGGATTTTCACCCCTCCACTTT. Its translation: CASTSGGAPGFSPLHF. The variable domain in full, completed from reference TRBV2 and TRBJ1-6, reads EPEVTQTPSHQVTQMGQEVILRCVPISNHLYFYWYRQILGQKVEFLVSFYNNEISEKSEIFDDQFSVERPDGSNFTLKIRSTKLEDSAMYFCASTSGGAPGFSPLHFGNGTRLTVT.

The J gene is TRBJ1-4, the V gene TRBV5-1; D gene ambiguous. CDR3 length equals 14 residues. Germline-derived CDR1 and CDR2 are SGHRS and YFSETQ. V was shortened by 2 bases and J by 3 bases, with 8 bases between the two germline ends. CDR3 sequence reads: CASSLGNANEKLFF. The CDR3 DNA reads as TGCGCCAGCAGCTTAGGGAACGCTAATGAAAAACTGTTTTTT.

The V gene is TRBV9, the J gene TRBJ2-2; perhaps TRBD2 as D (5 bases). V was pared by 4 bases and J by 6 bases, with 19 bases between. This CDR3 spans 16 amino acids. Germline-derived CDR1 and CDR2 are SGDLS and YYNGEE. CDR3 nucleotide sequence: TGTGCCAGCAGCTCTTCGGCCAGAGGGATGTCCGGGGAGCTGTTTTTT. Its translation: CASSSSARGMSGELFF.

The chain uses TRBV7-9 and TRBJ1-1; D not certain. CDR1 and CDR2 from the germline V gene are SEHNR and FQNEAQ (reference sequence). The V end was cut by 5 bases, the J end by 2 bases, with 9 bases between. The CDR3 has 13 amino acids. The CDR3 region has the DNA TGTGCCAGCAGCCACCCCTCTAACACTGAAGCTTTCTTT. It specifies CASSHPSNTEAFF.

V and J are TRBV6-5 and TRBJ2-2, with no clear D. This CDR3 contains 12 residues. V was pared by 0 bases and J by 11 bases, with 7 bases between. Germline V gives CDR1 MNHEY, CDR2 SVGAGI. The CDR3 loop reads CASSYSVGELFF. CDR3 bases: TGTGCCAGCAGTTACTCAGTGGGCGAGCTGTTTTTT.

The V and J genes are TRBV19 and TRBJ2-2; D is uncertain. Trimming shortened V by 7 bases and J by 3 bases, and 15 bases separated the two germline ends. Germline loops: CDR1 LNHDA, CDR2 SQIVND (reference sequence). There are 15 residues in the CDR3. The CDR3 DNA reads as TGTGCCAGTACCCCCTTTCTCGGTGACACCGGGGAGCTGTTTTTT. Its translation is CASTPFLGDTGELFF.